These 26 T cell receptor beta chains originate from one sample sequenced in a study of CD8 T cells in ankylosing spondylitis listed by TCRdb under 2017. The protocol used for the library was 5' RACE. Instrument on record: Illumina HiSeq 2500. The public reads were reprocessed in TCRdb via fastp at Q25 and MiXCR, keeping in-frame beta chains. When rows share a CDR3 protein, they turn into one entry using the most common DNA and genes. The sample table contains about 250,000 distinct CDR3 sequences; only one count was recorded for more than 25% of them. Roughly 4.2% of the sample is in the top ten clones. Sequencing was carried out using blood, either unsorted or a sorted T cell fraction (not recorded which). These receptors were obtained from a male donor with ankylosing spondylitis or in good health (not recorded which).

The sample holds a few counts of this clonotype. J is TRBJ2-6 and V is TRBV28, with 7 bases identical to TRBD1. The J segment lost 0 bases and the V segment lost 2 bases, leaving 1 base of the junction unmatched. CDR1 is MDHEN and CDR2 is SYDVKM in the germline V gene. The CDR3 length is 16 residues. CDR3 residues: CASSLGTVSGANVLTF. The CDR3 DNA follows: TGTGCCAGCAGTTTAGGGACAGTCTCTGGGGCCAACGTCCTGACTTTC.

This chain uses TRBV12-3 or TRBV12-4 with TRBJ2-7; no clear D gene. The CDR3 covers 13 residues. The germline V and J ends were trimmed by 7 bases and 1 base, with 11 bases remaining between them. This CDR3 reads CASTRTESYEQYF. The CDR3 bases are TGTGCCAGCACCCGGACGGAATCCTACGAGCAGTACTTC.

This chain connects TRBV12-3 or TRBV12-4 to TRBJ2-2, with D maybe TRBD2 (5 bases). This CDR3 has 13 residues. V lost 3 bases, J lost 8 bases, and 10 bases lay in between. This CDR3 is CASSLRVAGELFF. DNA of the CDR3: TGTGCCAGCAGTTTGCGGGTAGCGGGGGAGCTGTTTTTT.

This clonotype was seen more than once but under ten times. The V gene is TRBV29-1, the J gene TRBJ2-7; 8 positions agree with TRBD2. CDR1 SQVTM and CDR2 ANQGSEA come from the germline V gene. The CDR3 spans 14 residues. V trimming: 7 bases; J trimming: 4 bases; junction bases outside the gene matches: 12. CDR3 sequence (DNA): TGCAGCGCGAGCGGGGGCTCACTTGGGTACGAGCAGTACTTC. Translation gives CSASGGSLGYEQYF.

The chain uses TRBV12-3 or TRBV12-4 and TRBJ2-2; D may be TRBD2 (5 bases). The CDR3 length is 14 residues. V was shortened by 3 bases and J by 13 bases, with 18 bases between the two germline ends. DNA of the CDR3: TGTGCCAGCAGTTTGGATGCTAGCAGCAAAGGGCTGTTTTTT. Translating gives CASSLDASSKGLFF.

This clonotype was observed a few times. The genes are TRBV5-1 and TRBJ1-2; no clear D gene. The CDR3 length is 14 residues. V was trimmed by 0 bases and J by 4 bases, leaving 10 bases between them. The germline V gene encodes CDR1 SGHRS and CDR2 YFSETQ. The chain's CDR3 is CASSLGGTSYGYTF. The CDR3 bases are TGCGCCAGCAGCTTGGGTGGAACAAGCTATGGCTACACCTTC.

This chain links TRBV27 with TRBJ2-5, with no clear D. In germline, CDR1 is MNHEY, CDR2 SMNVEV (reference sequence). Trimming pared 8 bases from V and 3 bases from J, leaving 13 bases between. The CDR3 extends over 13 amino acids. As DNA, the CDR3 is TGTGCCAGCCGACGGAAATTTGAAGAGACCCAGTACTTC. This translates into CASRRKFEETQYF.

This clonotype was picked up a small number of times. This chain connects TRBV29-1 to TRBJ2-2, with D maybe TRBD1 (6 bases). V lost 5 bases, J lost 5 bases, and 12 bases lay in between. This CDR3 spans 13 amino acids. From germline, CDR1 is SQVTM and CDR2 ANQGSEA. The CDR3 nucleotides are TGCAGCGTTAGCAGGGGTCGTACCGGGGAGCTGTTTTTT. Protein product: CSVSRGRTGELFF.

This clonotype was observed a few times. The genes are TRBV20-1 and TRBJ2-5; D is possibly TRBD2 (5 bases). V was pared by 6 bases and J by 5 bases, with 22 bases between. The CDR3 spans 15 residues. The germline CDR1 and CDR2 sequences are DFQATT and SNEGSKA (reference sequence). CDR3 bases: TGCAGTGCCCCTGCGCGTCTTTGGCGAGGGGAGACCCAGTACTTC. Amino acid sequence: CSAPARLWRGETQYF.

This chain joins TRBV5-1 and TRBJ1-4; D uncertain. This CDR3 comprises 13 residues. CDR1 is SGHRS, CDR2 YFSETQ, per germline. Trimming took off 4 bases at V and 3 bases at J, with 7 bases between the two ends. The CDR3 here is CASSSTANEKLFF. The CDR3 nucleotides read TGCGCCAGCAGCAGCACAGCTAATGAAAAACTGTTTTTT.

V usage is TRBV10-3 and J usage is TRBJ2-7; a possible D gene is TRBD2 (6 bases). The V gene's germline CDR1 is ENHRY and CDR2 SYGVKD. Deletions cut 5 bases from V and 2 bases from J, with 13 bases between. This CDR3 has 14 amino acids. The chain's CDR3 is CAISPGELTYEQYF. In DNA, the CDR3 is TGTGCCATCAGTCCGGGGGAACTAACCTACGAGCAGTACTTC.

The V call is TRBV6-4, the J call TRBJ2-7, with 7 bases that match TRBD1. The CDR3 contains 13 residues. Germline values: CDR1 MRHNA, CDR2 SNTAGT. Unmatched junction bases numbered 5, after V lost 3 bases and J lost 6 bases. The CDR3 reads CASSETGESEQYF. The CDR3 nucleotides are TGTGCCAGCAGTGAAACAGGGGAAAGCGAGCAGTACTTC.

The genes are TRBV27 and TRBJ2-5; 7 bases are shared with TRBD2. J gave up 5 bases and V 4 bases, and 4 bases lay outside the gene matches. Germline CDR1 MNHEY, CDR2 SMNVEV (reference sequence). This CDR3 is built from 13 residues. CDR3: CASSSHSGETQYF. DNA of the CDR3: TGTGCCAGCAGTTCGCATAGCGGGGAGACCCAGTACTTC.

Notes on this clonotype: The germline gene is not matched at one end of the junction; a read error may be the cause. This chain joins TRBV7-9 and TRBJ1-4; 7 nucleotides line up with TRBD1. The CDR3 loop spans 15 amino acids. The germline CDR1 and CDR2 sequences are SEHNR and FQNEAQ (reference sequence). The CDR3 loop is CASSLGDSPNEKLFF. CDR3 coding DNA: TGTGCCAGCAGTTTAGGGGACAGTCCTAATGAAAAACTGTTTTTT.

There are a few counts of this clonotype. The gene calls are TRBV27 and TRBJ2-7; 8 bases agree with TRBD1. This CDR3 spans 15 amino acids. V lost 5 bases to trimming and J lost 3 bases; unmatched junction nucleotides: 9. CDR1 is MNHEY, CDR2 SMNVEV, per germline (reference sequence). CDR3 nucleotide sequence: TGTGCCAGCAGTCCCTGGACAGGGACAAACTACGAGCAGTACTTC. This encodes CASSPWTGTNYEQYF.

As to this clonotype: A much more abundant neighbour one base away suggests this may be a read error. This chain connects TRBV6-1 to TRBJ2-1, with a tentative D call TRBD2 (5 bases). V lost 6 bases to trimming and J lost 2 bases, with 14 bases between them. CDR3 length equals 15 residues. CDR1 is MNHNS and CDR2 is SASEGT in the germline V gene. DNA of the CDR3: TGTGCCAGCAGCACGGACGGGGTCCCCTACAATGAGCAGTTCTTC. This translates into CASSTDGVPYNEQFF.

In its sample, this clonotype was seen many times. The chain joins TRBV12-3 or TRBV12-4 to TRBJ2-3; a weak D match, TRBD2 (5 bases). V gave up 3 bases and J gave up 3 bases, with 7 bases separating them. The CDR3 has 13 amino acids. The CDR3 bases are TGTGCCAGCAGTTTTGGAGGTACAGATACGCAGTATTTT. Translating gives CASSFGGTDTQYF.

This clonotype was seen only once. CDR3 in DNA: TGTGCCAGCAGCTTAGTTGGGAGAAAAGAGACCCAGTACTTC. It codes for CASSLVGRKETQYF. The V call is TRBV7-8, the J call TRBJ2-5; possible D gene TRBD2, 5 bases. The V end lost 1 base, the J end lost 3 bases, and 9 bases lay between the germline ends. The CDR3 is made up of 14 amino acids. The germline gives CDR1 SGHVS, CDR2 FQNEAQ.

CDR3 sequence: CADRRRQHF. The CDR3 coding sequence is TGTGCCGACCGGAGGCGCCAGCATTTT. This chain links TRBV7-3 with TRBJ1-5, with D hard to call. V dropped 11 bases and J dropped 12 bases, with 11 bases sitting between them. The CDR3 is made up of 9 amino acids. The germline gives CDR1 SGHTA, CDR2 FQGTGA.

CDR3 amino acids: CATSIGNEQFF. CDR3 bases: TGTGCCACCAGCATCGGGAATGAGCAGTTCTTC. The rearrangement links TRBV15 to TRBJ2-1; D remains unclear. The CDR3 sequence is 11 residues long. Germline CDR1 and CDR2: LNHNV and YYDKDF (reference sequence). With 4 bases removed from V and 7 bases from J, the gap between germline ends came to 5 bases.

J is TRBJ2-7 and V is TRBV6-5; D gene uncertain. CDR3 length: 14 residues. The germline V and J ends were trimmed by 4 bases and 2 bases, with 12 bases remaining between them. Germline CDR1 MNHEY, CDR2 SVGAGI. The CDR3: CASSSLDGPYEQYF. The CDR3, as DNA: TGTGCCAGCAGTTCATTGGACGGCCCCTACGAGCAGTACTTC.

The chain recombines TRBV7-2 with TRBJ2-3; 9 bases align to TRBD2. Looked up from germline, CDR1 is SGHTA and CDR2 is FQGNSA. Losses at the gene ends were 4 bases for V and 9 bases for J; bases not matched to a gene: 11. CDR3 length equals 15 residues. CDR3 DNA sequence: TGTGCCAGCAGCTCGTTAGCGGGGGCCGCGGGCACGCAGTATTTT. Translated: CASSSLAGAAGTQYF.

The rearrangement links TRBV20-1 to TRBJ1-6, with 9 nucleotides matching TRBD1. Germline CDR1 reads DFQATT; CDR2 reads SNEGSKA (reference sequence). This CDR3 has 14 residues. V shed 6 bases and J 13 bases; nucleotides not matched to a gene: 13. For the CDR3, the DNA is TGCAGTGCCGGGGGTCGGGACAGGGTAGTGCCCCTCCACTTT. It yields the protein CSAGGRDRVVPLHF.

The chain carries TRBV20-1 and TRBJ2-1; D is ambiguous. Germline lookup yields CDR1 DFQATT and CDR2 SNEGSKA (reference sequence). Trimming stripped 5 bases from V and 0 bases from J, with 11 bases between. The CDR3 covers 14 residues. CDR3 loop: CSAHPSLSYNEQFF. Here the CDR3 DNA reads TGCAGTGCTCACCCGTCCCTCTCCTACAATGAGCAGTTCTTC.

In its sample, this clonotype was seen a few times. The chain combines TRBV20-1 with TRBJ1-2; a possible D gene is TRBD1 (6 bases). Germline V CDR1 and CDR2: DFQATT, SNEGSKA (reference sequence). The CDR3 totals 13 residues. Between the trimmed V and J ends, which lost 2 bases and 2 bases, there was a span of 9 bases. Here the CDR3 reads CSARPGQNYGYTF. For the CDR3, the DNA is TGCAGTGCTAGACCAGGACAGAACTATGGCTACACCTTC.

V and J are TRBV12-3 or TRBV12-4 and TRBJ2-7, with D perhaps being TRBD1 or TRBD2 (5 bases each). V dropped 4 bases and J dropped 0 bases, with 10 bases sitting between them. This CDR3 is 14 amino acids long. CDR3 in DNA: TGTGCCAGCAGTTCCACCGGGACCTCCTACGAGCAGTACTTC. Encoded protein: CASSSTGTSYEQYF.